This T cell receptor beta chain was captured by sequencing in a study of cytomegalovirus exposure and HLA in healthy donors. On the study more broadly: Findings of an earlier analysis included about 100 million unique TCR beta sequences from 180 million or so T cells.

PCR used 60 Vbeta primers and 13 Jbeta primers. As handled by the study authors: Some 9.9 million shared chains were among around 80 million unique TCR beta chains counted in a later analysis. The data were produced by immunoSEQ multiplex PCR, yet TCRdb's version contains in-frame clones alone and is incomplete. V, J and clone size are those of that table, while D and trimming were read from the DNA. Altogether roughly 55,000 clones are present, around 79% being singletons, with the ten largest covering more than 2.5%. This receptor was identified in a female donor in good health and CMV-seronegative. Material for sequencing was PBMCs.

The CDR3 bases are TGTGCCAGCAGCTTTTCCTCCACGGGGGAAAAACTGTTTTTT. Residues: CASSFSSTGEKLFF. This chain links TRBV9 with TRBJ1-4; no clear D gene. The CDR3 contains 14 residues. Deletions cut 4 bases from V and 8 bases from J, with 15 bases between. Germline CDR1 SGDLS, CDR2 YYNGEE. Variable domain in full (rest from reference TRBV9 and TRBJ1-4): DSGVTQTPKHLITATGQRVTLRCSPRSGDLSVYWYQQSLDQGLQFLIQYYNGEERAKGNILERFSAQQFPDLHSELNLSSLELGDSALYFCASSFSSTGEKLFFGSGTQLSVL.